This TCR beta chain was obtained from a study of response to subunit inactivated influenza vaccine. The study's findings and limits: It was suggested by the authors that few new T cells are recruited by each seasonal influenza vaccination.

Only a few counts were recorded for this clonotype. Its antigen is currently unknown. TCRdb analysed the RT-PCR reads with MiXCR anew, one entry per CDR3 protein. The sample consists of 550,000 to 650,000 distinct CDR3 sequences, approximately 12% of them appearing once. Specimen: PBMCs from blood, collected on the day of vaccination. This TCR derives from a man aged 50 to 59 who received an inactivated influenza vaccine.

The CDR3 DNA reads as TGCAGTGTGATACCGGGACTAGCCCATTTGGGGGTAGAGACCCAGTACTTC. Its translation: CSVIPGLAHLGVETQYF. The genes are TRBV20-1 and TRBJ2-5; 9 positions match TRBD2. The CDR3 contains 17 residues. V shed 7 bases and J 4 bases; nucleotides not matched to a gene: 19. Germline assignment: CDR1 DFQATT and CDR2 SNEGSKA (reference sequence).